The 7 T cell receptor beta chains presented below share a single source sample, sequenced in a study of T-cell memory formation after mild COVID-19. TCRdb reanalysed the 5' RACE reads using MiXCR and keeps one entry per CDR3 protein. The table lists about 360,000 distinct CDR3 sequences, about an eighth of them singletons. What was sequenced was PBMCs or a T cell subset sorted from them (not recorded which). These receptors all stem from a young man who had mild COVID-19 (a few samples of this study predate the infection). Cell type and time point are not known.

This clonotype appeared a few times. The CDR3 reads CASRQGYGYTF. Written as DNA, the CDR3 is TGTGCCAGCAGACAGGGCTATGGCTACACCTTC. This chain joins TRBV7-9 and TRBJ1-2; weak D call: TRBD1 (6 bases). The germline gives CDR1 SEHNR, CDR2 FQNEAQ (reference sequence). The CDR3 runs to 11 residues. Trimming left V 6 bases short and J 4 bases short, with 6 bases between.

This clonotype was seen a few times. V and J are TRBV27 and TRBJ2-1; tentatively, D is TRBD2 (6 bases). V was shortened by 0 bases and J by 5 bases, with 20 bases between the two germline ends. Looked up from germline, CDR1 is MNHEY and CDR2 is SMNVEV (reference sequence). The CDR3 consists of 18 residues. CDR3 amino acids: CASSLSGGPGMINNEQFF. CDR3 coding DNA: TGTGCCAGCAGTTTATCGGGGGGTCCGGGGATGATTAACAATGAGCAGTTCTTC.

The sample holds a few counts of this clonotype. Here the CDR3 reads CSSDEGEEAFF. DNA of the CDR3: TGCAGTTCTGATGAGGGGGAGGAAGCTTTCTTT. The chain employs TRBV20-1 and TRBJ1-1, with a possible D match to TRBD1 (6 bases). Germline V CDR1 and CDR2: DFQATT, SNEGSKA (reference sequence). The germline V and J ends were trimmed by 8 bases and 8 bases, with 15 bases remaining between them. CDR3 length equals 11 residues.

In this sample, this clonotype turned up a few times. J is TRBJ1-1 and V is TRBV5-5; D is ambiguous. The CDR3 contains 14 residues. With 4 bases removed from V and 0 bases from J, the gap between germline ends came to 10 bases. Germline lookup yields CDR1 SGHKS and CDR2 YYEKEE (reference sequence). The CDR3 nucleotides read TGTGCCAGCAGCCCGGTGAGGTTGAACACTGAAGCTTTCTTT. This codes for CASSPVRLNTEAFF.

This clonotype was seen a handful of times. V is TRBV7-3 and J is TRBJ2-3; D is undetermined. This CDR3 contains 14 residues. Trimming shortened V by 2 bases and J by 4 bases, and 10 bases separated the two germline ends. The germline CDR1 and CDR2 sequences are SGHTA and FQGTGA. CDR3 nucleotide sequence: TGTGCCAGCAGCTTATTGGGGAACCCAGATACGCAGTATTTT. Its translation: CASSLLGNPDTQYF.

The chain recombines TRBV5-1 with TRBJ2-3, with 10 bases identical to TRBD1. The ends lost 0 bases at V and 5 bases at J; junction bases unmatched: 3. Germline V CDR1 and CDR2: SGHRS, YFSETQ. The CDR3 covers 15 residues. The CDR3 region is CASSLAGQGIDTQYF. Here the CDR3 DNA reads TGCGCCAGCAGCTTGGCGGGACAGGGGATAGATACGCAGTATTTT.

This clonotype has just a few counts. This rearrangement joins TRBV11-2 to TRBJ1-1, with TRBD1 identical over 9 bases. The CDR3 has 15 amino acids. CDR1 and CDR2 from the germline V gene are SGHAT and FQNNGV. The V gene end was trimmed by 4 bases and the J gene end by 11 bases; junction bases not matched to a gene: 14. The CDR3: CASSWGTGIGFRAFF. The CDR3 DNA follows: TGTGCCAGCAGCTGGGGGACAGGGATAGGTTTTAGGGCTTTCTTT.